Following are 32 T cell receptor beta chains from one sample sequenced in a study of a mutant IDH1 vaccine in newly diagnosed glioma (dated by TCRdb to the early 2020s). The sample's time point label is to be understood as: week 47, end of study. Every vaccine dose consisted of 300 ug of a 20-mer mutant IDH1 peptide in Montanide, administered subcutaneously together with topical imiquimod. These receptors are not linked to any known antigen. Library construction relied on the immunoSEQ multiplex PCR assay. TCRdb took this table from immuneACCESS and kept in-frame rearrangements with V and J called. Such tables lack part of the clones; where checked against another copy, unresolved V genes explain under half of the gap, and the rest is unexplained. For this sample there are 84,000 or so clones; 70% to 90% appear just once. The ten most abundant clones make up under 6.5% of the sample. The starting material was PBMCs, obtained from a glioma patient whose treatment included an IDH1 peptide vaccine. These receptors came from a man in his forties with glioma.

This clone was observed a handful of times. The chain links TRBV5-1 to TRBJ2-7; D is uncertain. The CDR3 is 12 residues long. The V end lost 1 base, the J end lost 3 bases, and 5 bases lay between the germline ends. Germline V gene data show CDR1 as SGHRS and CDR2 as YFSETQ. The CDR3 loop reads CASSLTDYEQYF. CDR3 bases: TGCGCCAGCAGCTTGACGGACTACGAGCAGTACTTC.

This rearrangement joins TRBV7-9 to TRBJ2-3, with a tentative D call TRBD2 (6 bases). The germline V gene has CDR1 SEHNR and CDR2 FQNEAQ (reference sequence). The CDR3 loop spans 15 amino acids. V was clipped by 3 bases and J by 5 bases, with 15 bases between them. CDR3 in DNA: TGTGCCAGCAGCTTGGGGATTAGGACTAAAGATACGCAGTATTTT. As protein: CASSLGIRTKDTQYF.

The V call is TRBV5-6, the J call TRBJ1-2, with D possibly matching TRBD1 (6 bases). Per the germline V gene, CDR1 is SGHDT and CDR2 is YYEEEE. The CDR3 runs to 16 residues. V was pared by 4 bases and J by 0 bases, with 16 bases between. CDR3 residues: CASSPEGGAANYGYTF. CDR3 bases: TGTGCCAGCAGCCCGGAGGGGGGGGCAGCTAACTATGGCTACACCTTC.

This clone was seen only once. The V and J genes are TRBV4-3 and TRBJ2-5, with 13 bases fitting TRBD2. This CDR3 spans 18 amino acids. Trimming took 1 base from V and 3 from J; bases not matched to a gene: 8. Looked up from germline, CDR1 is LGHNA and CDR2 is YSLEER. CDR3 nucleotides: TGCGCCAGCAGCCAAGTTACTATCGGACTAGCGGGAGAAGAGACCCAGTACTTC. Its translation: CASSQVTIGLAGEETQYF.

The chain couples TRBV6-1 to TRBJ2-7; 10 bases are a match to TRBD2. J lost 6 bases, V lost 10 bases, and 6 bases had no gene match. This CDR3 contains 12 residues. The germline V gene encodes CDR1 MNHNS and CDR2 SASEGT. DNA for the CDR3: TGTGCCACCCAGCGGGGGGGCCCCGAGCAGTACTTC. It encodes CATQRGGPEQYF.

This clone was picked up one time. This chain links TRBV4-2 with TRBJ1-6; 7 bases align to TRBD1. V shed 4 bases, J shed 8 bases, and the junction held 11 bases outside the gene matches. The CDR3 has 16 residues. Germline V gene sequence: CDR1 LGHNA, CDR2 YNFKEQ. The CDR3 DNA follows: TGTGCCAGCAGCCCGACTTGGACAGGCCCCGATTCACCCCTCCACTTT. It yields the protein CASSPTWTGPDSPLHF.

The chain links TRBV4-1 to TRBJ2-4, with unresolved D. This CDR3 comprises 20 residues. Trimming left V 0 bases short and J 0 bases short, with 21 bases between. Germline V CDR1 and CDR2: MGHRA, YSYEKL. CDR3 DNA sequence: TGCGCCAGCAGCCAAGAAGTTCCCGTAGGTGGCAGAATAGCCAAAAACATTCAGTACTTC. Translated, it gives CASSQEVPVGGRIAKNIQYF.

The chain uses TRBV9 and TRBJ1-3, with 7 bases fitting TRBD1. CDR1 is SGDLS, CDR2 YYNGEE, per germline. The CDR3 sequence is 14 residues long. Trimming at V came to 0 bases and at J to 11 bases, leaving 8 bases not matched to a gene. CDR3 nucleotide sequence: TGTGCCAGCAGCGTAGATGGGACAGATCCCGCCATATATTTT. Its protein is CASSVDGTDPAIYF. Based on the CDR3 plus reference TRBV9 and TRBJ1-3, the full variable domain is DSGVTQTPKHLITATGQRVTLRCSPRSGDLSVYWYQQSLDQGLQFLIQYYNGEERAKGNILERFSAQQFPDLHSELNLSSLELGDSALYFCASSVDGTDPAIYFGEGSWLTVV.

The rearrangement uses TRBV6-1 and TRBJ2-7; D possibly corresponds to TRBD2 (6 bases). The V gene's germline CDR1 is MNHNS and CDR2 SASEGT. Trimming removed 4 bases from V and 5 bases from J, with 18 bases in between. The CDR3 runs 15 residues. The CDR3 region is CASSVEDGSSDEQYF. CDR3 bases: TGTGCCAGCAGTGTAGAGGACGGGAGTAGCGACGAGCAGTACTTC.

The chain carries TRBV19 and TRBJ2-2; D gene uncertain. CDR1 is LNHDA and CDR2 is SQIVND in the germline V gene (reference sequence). Between the trimmed V and J ends, which lost 7 bases and 4 bases, there was a span of 13 bases. CDR3 length: 14 amino acids. The CDR3 DNA is TGTGCCAGTACCAATAACCTGGGCACCGGGGAGCTGTTTTTT. Translating gives CASTNNLGTGELFF.

The chain has TRBV21-1 and TRBJ1-5. TRBV21-1 is deemed a pseudogene. This CDR3 has 15 residues. CDR3 DNA sequence: TGTGCCAGCAGCAAAGATGGGGGGCAAAACCAGCCCCAGCATTTT. Translating it yields CASSKDGGQNQPQHF.

This chain connects TRBV7-2 to TRBJ2-3, with 7 positions matching TRBD1. The germline gives CDR1 SGHTA, CDR2 FQGNSA. V dropped 5 bases and J dropped 0; count of bases not matched to a gene: 8. The CDR3 loop spans 16 amino acids. CDR3 in amino acids: CASSVWTGASTDTQYF. The DNA for the CDR3 is TGTGCCAGCAGCGTGTGGACAGGAGCTAGCACAGATACGCAGTATTTT.

V is TRBV4-2 and J is TRBJ2-7; 14 bases are a match to TRBD2. The CDR3 consists of 15 residues. Per the germline V gene, CDR1 is LGHNA and CDR2 is YNFKEQ. J gave up 4 bases and V 4 bases, and 3 bases lay outside the gene matches. CDR3 sequence (DNA): TGTGCCAGCAGCCCCGGGACTAGCGGGGGTTACGAGCAGTACTTC. It is translated as CASSPGTSGGYEQYF.

The chain combines TRBV11-2 with TRBJ2-4; perhaps D is TRBD1 or TRBD2 (6 bases each). Per the germline V gene, CDR1 is SGHAT and CDR2 is FQNNGV. This CDR3 has 14 amino acids. V was clipped by 4 bases and J by 5 bases, with 12 bases between them. The DNA for the CDR3 is TGTGCCAGCAGCTCCATTAGGGGGGAAAACATTCAGTACTTC. Residues: CASSSIRGENIQYF.

The rearrangement uses TRBV7-2 and TRBJ2-5, with 9 bases fitting TRBD2. This CDR3 region has 16 residues. The V and J ends lost 0 bases and 4 bases, in that order; junction bases with no gene match: 6. From germline, CDR1 is SGHTA and CDR2 FQGNSA. The CDR3 region has the DNA TGTGCCAGCAGCTTAGCGCTAGCGGGAAATAGAGAGACCCAGTACTTC. Its protein is CASSLALAGNRETQYF.

This chain joins TRBV28 and TRBJ1-5; 7 nucleotides line up with TRBD1. With V trimmed by 5 bases and J by 2 bases, 9 bases remained unmatched. Germline V gene data show CDR1 as MDHEN and CDR2 as SYDVKM. The CDR3 is 16 amino acids. CDR3 sequence (DNA): TGTGCCAGCAGTACCATAGGGACAGCAGGCAATCAGCCCCAGCATTTT. It codes for CASSTIGTAGNQPQHF.

This chain joins TRBV9 and TRBJ1-4; the match to TRBD1 covers 10 bases. Germline V gene sequence: CDR1 SGDLS, CDR2 YYNGEE. The V gene end was trimmed by 2 bases and the J gene end by 6 bases; junction bases not matched to a gene: 10. This CDR3 region has 17 residues. CDR3 in DNA: TGTGCCAGCAGCGTGGGGACAGGGGTCGGTTCGGATGAAAAACTGTTTTTT. Protein product: CASSVGTGVGSDEKLFF.

This chain joins TRBV29-1 and TRBJ1-5; D uncertain. Germline V CDR1 and CDR2: SQVTM, ANQGSEA. This CDR3 is 14 amino acids long. V lost 5 bases to trimming and J lost 6 bases, with 17 bases between them. The CDR3 DNA reads TGCAGCGTTATTCTGTCAGTCGGAGTTCAGCCCCAGCATTTT. Protein product: CSVILSVGVQPQHF. Together with reference TRBV29-1 and TRBJ1-5, the CDR3 gives the full variable domain: SAVISQKPSRDICQRGTSLTIQCQVDSQVTMMFWYRQQPGQSLTLIATANQGSEATYESGFVIDKFPISRPNLTFSTLTVSNMSPEDSSIYLCSVILSVGVQPQHFGDGTRLSIL.

The chain couples TRBV7-8 to TRBJ2-1; no definite D call. The V gene lost 5 bases and the J gene lost 0 bases, with 11 bases spanning the gap. The CDR3 is 15 amino acids. Germline V lookup: CDR1 SGHVS, CDR2 FQNEAQ. The CDR3 loop is CASSPQVGSYNEQFF. CDR3 bases: TGTGCCAGCAGCCCGCAGGTTGGCTCCTACAATGAGCAGTTCTTC.

V and J are TRBV4-3 and TRBJ1-6, with D perhaps matching TRBD1 (6 bases). V shed 3 bases and J shed 7 bases, with 7 bases lying between them. The CDR3 extends over 13 amino acids. Germline CDR1 and CDR2: LGHNA and YSLEER. This CDR3 reads CASSHTGNSPLHF. In DNA, the CDR3 is TGCGCCAGCAGCCACACAGGGAATTCACCCCTCCACTTT.

This clone came up once. V usage is TRBV7-9 and J usage is TRBJ1-4, with TRBD1 identical over 9 bases. Germline loops: CDR1 SEHNR, CDR2 FQNEAQ (reference sequence). This CDR3 has 18 amino acids. V trimming: 5 bases; J trimming: 0 bases; junction bases outside the gene matches: 10. The CDR3 nucleotides read TGTGCCAGCAGCCCGGTGACAGGGGGGATTGCAACTAATGAAAAACTGTTTTTT. Translation gives CASSPVTGGIATNEKLFF. The whole variable domain, filled in from reference TRBV7-9 and TRBJ1-4, reads DTGVSQNPRHKITKRGQNVTFRCDPISEHNRLYWYRQTLGQGPEFLTYFQNEAQLEKSRLLSDRFSAERPKGSFSTLEIQRTEQGDSAMYLCASSPVTGGIATNEKLFFGSGTQLSVL.

The chain employs TRBV5-4 and TRBJ2-7; 7 nucleotides align to TRBD1. Losses at the gene ends were 5 bases for V and 2 bases for J; bases not matched to a gene: 10. This CDR3 comprises 15 residues. Germline CDR1 SGHNT, CDR2 YYREEE (reference sequence). The CDR3 loop reads CASSSPGDSPYEQYF. CDR3 bases: TGTGCCAGCAGTTCTCCTGGGGACAGTCCCTACGAGCAGTACTTC.

The V gene is TRBV7-8, the J gene TRBJ2-7; 11 nucleotides match TRBD2. After removal of 5 bases from V and 3 bases from J, the junction contained 9 bases not matched to a gene. CDR3 length: 16 amino acids. The germline gives CDR1 SGHVS, CDR2 FQNEAQ. CDR3 DNA: TGTGCCAGCAGCCAAGTAGGGGGGACTAGCGGCTACGAGCAGTACTTC. It is translated as CASSQVGGTSGYEQYF.

The chain joins TRBV5-1 to TRBJ2-2; D could derive from TRBD1 or TRBD2 (7 bases each). The V gene's germline CDR1 is SGHRS and CDR2 YFSETQ. The CDR3 is made up of 15 amino acids. V was shortened by 9 bases and J by 7 bases, with 22 bases between the two germline ends. The CDR3 region is CATSSQGGRVGELFF. The DNA for the CDR3 is TGCGCCACCTCATCGCAGGGGGGGCGCGTCGGGGAGCTGTTTTTT.

V is TRBV5-6 and J is TRBJ1-6; maybe TRBD1 (5 bases). The CDR3 runs 14 residues. CDR1 is SGHDT and CDR2 is YYEEEE in the germline V gene. Trimming took 0 bases from V and 5 from J, leaving 6 bases between them. The CDR3 region is CASSLGQNNSPLHF. CDR3 in DNA: TGTGCCAGCAGCTTGGGACAGAATAATTCACCCCTCCACTTT.

The chain combines TRBV18 with TRBJ1-1, with unresolved D. The CDR3 spans 15 residues. Germline assignment: CDR1 KGHSH and CDR2 LQKENI. V lost 5 bases, J lost 1 base, and 14 bases lay in between. As DNA, the CDR3 is TGTGCCAGCTCAGTAGAAAGGGTAGGGAACACTGAAGCTTTCTTT. Encoded protein: CASSVERVGNTEAFF.

The rearrangement links TRBV7-2 to TRBJ2-7; D remains unclear. Trimming took off 1 base at V and 7 bases at J, with 11 bases between the two ends. The CDR3 runs to 13 residues. Per the germline V gene, CDR1 is SGHTA and CDR2 is FQGNSA. The CDR3 loop is CASSLEVAEEQYF. The CDR3 region has the DNA TGTGCCAGCAGCTTAGAAGTCGCTGAGGAGCAGTACTTC.

A few counts support this clone. Other DNA sequences within the sample encode an identical CDR3. The V and J genes are TRBV30 and TRBJ1-5, with TRBD1 matching 7 bases. CDR1 is GTSNPN, CDR2 SVGIG, per germline (reference sequence). The CDR3 is 14 residues long. The V segment lost 3 bases and the J segment 4 bases; nucleotides outside the gene matches: 6. CDR3 protein: CAWSGQGDNQPQHF. The CDR3 nucleotides are TGTGCCTGGAGCGGGCAGGGGGATAATCAGCCCCAGCATTTT.

The chain combines TRBV29-1 with TRBJ2-1, with 7 bases fitting TRBD1. The germline gives CDR1 SQVTM, CDR2 ANQGSEA. V was pared by 6 bases and J by 6 bases, with 8 bases of the junction left unmatched. The CDR3 extends over 13 amino acids. CDR3: CSVRDSRSNEQFF. The DNA of the CDR3 is TGCAGCGTACGGGACAGCCGTTCCAATGAGCAGTTCTTC.

The CDR3 region is CAWSVQGAYYGYTF. Here the CDR3 DNA reads TGTGCCTGGAGTGTTCAGGGGGCTTACTATGGCTACACCTTC. The chain couples TRBV30 to TRBJ1-2; 8 nucleotides agree with TRBD1. The CDR3 extends over 14 amino acids. Germline V gene lookup returns CDR1 GTSNPN and CDR2 SVGIG (reference sequence). V dropped 0 bases and J dropped 3; count of bases not matched to a gene: 3.

This chain joins TRBV9 and TRBJ2-7; D is perhaps TRBD1 or TRBD2 (7 bases each). V lost 4 bases and J lost 0, with 14 bases in between. Germline CDR1 SGDLS, CDR2 YYNGEE. This CDR3 spans 15 amino acids. Here the CDR3 reads CASSSQGGFSYEQYF. In nucleotides, the CDR3 is TGTGCCAGCAGCAGTCAGGGGGGGTTCTCCTACGAGCAGTACTTC.

The genes are TRBV9 and TRBJ1-2; 9 bases are shared with TRBD1. CDR1 is SGDLS, CDR2 YYNGEE, per germline. CDR3 length equals 15 residues. Trimming took 0 bases from V and 7 from J; bases not matched to a gene: 7. In DNA form, the CDR3 reads TGTGCCAGCAGCGTAGATAACAGGGGGCGCGGTGGCTACACCTTC. Translating gives CASSVDNRGRGGYTF.